What follows are 27 T cell receptor beta chains derived from one specimen sequenced in a study of a mutant IDH1 vaccine in newly diagnosed glioma. Indicated time point: week 35, safety follow-up. Topical imiquimod accompanied each vaccine dose, which consisted of 300 ug of mutant IDH1 20-mer peptide. No antigens are known for them. TCRdb's copy holds only in-frame clones and misses some; the assay was immunoSEQ multiplex PCR. The table records under 40,000 clones, about four fifths of them present only once. This specimen consisted of PBMCs, obtained from a glioma patient whose treatment included an IDH1 peptide vaccine. The receptors here all came from a woman between 18 and 29 years old with glioma.

The chain links TRBV7-9 to TRBJ1-2, with D unresolved. The CDR3 runs to 15 residues. Germline values: CDR1 SEHNR, CDR2 FQNEAQ (reference sequence). The germline V and J ends were trimmed by 5 bases and 1 base, with 14 bases remaining between them. The CDR3 bases are TGTGCCAGCAGCCCCGTTAATAAGTTTAACTATGGCTACACCTTC. Translating it yields CASSPVNKFNYGYTF.

This clone was seen only a few times. V is TRBV5-4 and J is TRBJ1-2; 9 positions match TRBD1. V shed 4 bases and J 5 bases; nucleotides not matched to a gene: 12. This CDR3 contains 16 residues. In germline, CDR1 is SGHNT, CDR2 YYREEE (reference sequence). CDR3 in DNA: TGTGCCAGCAGCGCAAATTCCGGGACAGGGTCATATGGCTACACCTTC. Translating gives CASSANSGTGSYGYTF.

This chain uses TRBV29-1 with TRBJ1-5; no firm D call. The CDR3 loop spans 12 amino acids. The V gene lost 6 bases and the J gene lost 6 bases, with 12 bases spanning the gap. CDR1 SQVTM and CDR2 ANQGSEA come from the germline V gene. CDR3 DNA: TGCAGCGTCGGGGAGGCATCTCAGCCCCAGCATTTT. Translation: CSVGEASQPQHF.

This chain links TRBV28 with TRBJ1-5; no reliable D call. Germline V gives CDR1 MDHEN, CDR2 SYDVKM. Trimming shortened V by 3 bases and J by 5 bases, and 17 bases separated the two germline ends. The CDR3 runs to 16 residues. CDR3 bases: TGTGCCAGCAGTTTCGTTCATTTGGGGTTTCATCAGCCCCAGCATTTT. This gives the protein CASSFVHLGFHQPQHF.

The chain couples TRBV28 to TRBJ2-1; 8 nucleotides align to TRBD2. The J segment lost 5 bases and the V segment lost 9 bases, leaving 9 bases of the junction unmatched. The CDR3 is made up of 14 amino acids. Germline V gene lookup returns CDR1 MDHEN and CDR2 SYDVKM. The CDR3, as DNA: TGTGCCAGTGAAATTAGCGGGATTAACAATGAGCAGTTCTTC. Encoded protein: CASEISGINNEQFF.

The gene calls are TRBV6-5 and TRBJ1-2; D not certain. CDR1 and CDR2 from the germline V gene are MNHEY and SVGAGI. The V and J ends lost 6 bases and 8 bases respectively, with 13 bases between them. This CDR3 comprises 12 residues. The CDR3 DNA reads TGTGCCAGCAGCCCCGGGCCTTCCGGCTACACCTTC. It translates to CASSPGPSGYTF.

This chain uses TRBV29-1 with TRBJ2-7; D uncertain. Trimming removed 5 bases at V and 2 bases at J, with 10 bases between. Germline CDR1 reads SQVTM; CDR2 reads ANQGSEA. The CDR3 totals 12 residues. The CDR3 spells CSVWTVPYEQYF. CDR3 coding DNA: TGCAGCGTTTGGACCGTTCCCTACGAGCAGTACTTC.

Written as DNA, the CDR3 is TGTGCCAGCTCACCTCGAGGGGTCGAGTATGGCTACACCTTC. As protein: CASSPRGVEYGYTF. V is TRBV18 and J is TRBJ1-2; D perhaps matches TRBD1 (5 bases). Trimming cost V 3 bases and J 5 bases, with 13 bases left between them. The CDR3 length is 14 residues. Germline lookup yields CDR1 KGHSH and CDR2 LQKENI.

The gene calls are TRBV15 and TRBJ2-3, with 7 bases lining up with TRBD1. The CDR3 is made up of 16 amino acids. The V and J ends lost 2 bases and 2 bases, in that order; junction bases with no gene match: 7. The germline V gene has CDR1 LNHNV and CDR2 YYDKDF (reference sequence). Written as DNA, the CDR3 is TGTGCCACCAGCAGATCGGGACAGAGCACCACAGATACGCAGTATTTT. Translation gives CATSRSGQSTTDTQYF.

V usage is TRBV6-5 and J usage is TRBJ2-3; D not resolved. Germline V lookup: CDR1 MNHEY, CDR2 SVGAGI. The V end lost 0 bases, the J end lost 6 bases, and 10 bases lay between the germline ends. The CDR3 has 14 amino acids. CDR3 coding DNA: TGTGCCAGCAGTTACTCGAGAGGAAGGGATACGCAGTATTTT. It is translated as CASSYSRGRDTQYF.

V and J are TRBV27 and TRBJ2-2; 8 nucleotides agree with TRBD1. The trim removed 5 bases at V and 1 base at J, leaving 9 bases unmatched. This CDR3 has 17 residues. CDR1 is MNHEY, CDR2 SMNVEV, per germline (reference sequence). CDR3 nucleotides: TGTGCCAGCAGTCCGAATAGGGGACAGGTGAACACCGGGGAGCTGTTTTTT. Protein sequence: CASSPNRGQVNTGELFF.

This chain joins TRBV7-9 and TRBJ1-5, with TRBD1 as a possible D gene (5 bases). This CDR3 comprises 14 residues. Looked up from germline, CDR1 is SEHNR and CDR2 is FQNEAQ (reference sequence). V was trimmed by 1 base and J by 2 bases, leaving 6 bases between them. CDR3 DNA: TGTGCCAGCAGCTTAGAACAGGGCAATCAGCCCCAGCATTTT. Protein product: CASSLEQGNQPQHF.

The V call is TRBV19, the J call TRBJ2-5; 7 bases are shared with TRBD1. The length of the CDR3 is 16 residues. Germline loops: CDR1 LNHDA, CDR2 SQIVND (reference sequence). J gave up 5 bases and V 5 bases, and 14 bases lay outside the gene matches. The CDR3 region is CASSLGQEWVRETQYF. The CDR3 DNA sequence: TGTGCCAGTAGTCTCGGACAGGAGTGGGTTAGGGAGACCCAGTACTTC.

CDR3 DNA sequence: TGTGCCAGCAGCCCTGGGACGTCCTACGAGCAGTACTTC. Translated: CASSPGTSYEQYF. This chain joins TRBV7-9 and TRBJ2-7; D might be TRBD1 or TRBD2, each matching 5 bases. This CDR3 is built from 13 residues. In germline, CDR1 is SEHNR, CDR2 FQNEAQ (reference sequence). Trimming removed 5 bases from V and 1 base from J, with 9 bases in between.

The chain carries TRBV7-9 and TRBJ2-1, with 10 bases lining up with TRBD2. This CDR3 has 15 amino acids. Germline CDR1 SEHNR, CDR2 FQNEAQ (reference sequence). J was trimmed by 9 bases and V by 2 bases; bases with no gene match: 7. The CDR3 reads CASSLRASGSAEQFF. Written as DNA, the CDR3 is TGTGCCAGCAGCTTACGGGCTAGCGGGAGCGCTGAGCAGTTCTTC. The whole variable domain, remainder taken from reference TRBV7-9 and TRBJ2-1, is DTGVSQNPRHKITKRGQNVTFRCDPISEHNRLYWYRQTLGQGPEFLTYFQNEAQLEKSRLLSDRFSAERPKGSFSTLEIQRTEQGDSAMYLCASSLRASGSAEQFFGPGTRLTVL.

The chain uses TRBV4-2 and TRBJ2-3; 10 bases map to TRBD2. The germline V gene has CDR1 LGHNA and CDR2 YNFKEQ. CDR3 length: 16 amino acids. Trimming removed 5 bases from V and 3 bases from J; junction bases left unmatched: 8. CDR3 in amino acids: CASSVQAGGLTDTQYF. CDR3 DNA sequence: TGTGCCAGCAGCGTTCAAGCGGGGGGGCTGACAGATACGCAGTATTTT.

This clone was counted a few times. CDR3 sequence: CASSSGAGPNTEAFF. The DNA for the CDR3 is TGTGCCAGCAGCTCGGGGGCAGGGCCGAACACTGAAGCTTTCTTT. The V gene is TRBV5-6, the J gene TRBJ1-1; D possibly corresponds to TRBD1 (6 bases). V lost 3 bases and J lost 1, with 13 bases in between. Germline values: CDR1 SGHDT, CDR2 YYEEEE. This CDR3 is built from 15 residues.

This clone was seen just once. V and J are TRBV5-6 and TRBJ2-1; 8 bases match TRBD1. CDR1 is SGHDT, CDR2 YYEEEE, per germline. Trimming took 3 bases from V and 3 from J; bases not matched to a gene: 11. The CDR3 has 17 residues. The CDR3 bases are TGTGCCAGCAGCTCACCAGGGACAGGTGAGAGCTACAATGAGCAGTTCTTC. This gives the protein CASSSPGTGESYNEQFF.

The chain employs TRBV11-2 and TRBJ2-1; D may be TRBD1 (5 bases). This CDR3 has 16 residues. CDR1 and CDR2 (germline): SGHAT, FQNNGV. Trimming pared 1 base from V and 3 bases from J, leaving 13 bases between. CDR3 DNA: TGTGCCAGCAGCTTAGTAGAGACAGATATCTACAATGAGCAGTTCTTC. This sequence encodes CASSLVETDIYNEQFF.

This chain uses TRBV7-9 with TRBJ1-2, with D unresolved. The CDR3 runs to 14 residues. V was clipped by 2 bases and J by 3 bases, with 10 bases between them. The germline CDR1 and CDR2 sequences are SEHNR and FQNEAQ (reference sequence). The CDR3 sequence: CASSLSSTDYGYTF. CDR3 in DNA: TGTGCCAGCAGCTTATCGTCAACCGACTATGGCTACACCTTC.

The chain is built from TRBV6-6 and TRBJ1-2; D is unclear. Trimming took 3 bases from V and 6 from J, leaving 8 bases between them. Germline V gene sequence: CDR1 MNHNY, CDR2 SVGAGI (reference sequence). The CDR3 loop spans 12 amino acids. The CDR3 reads CASSYLDDGYTF. Here the CDR3 DNA reads TGTGCCAGCAGTTATTTGGACGATGGCTACACCTTC.

The J gene is TRBJ2-7, the V gene TRBV19, with D perhaps TRBD2 (6 bases). The CDR3 is 15 amino acids. V lost 4 bases and J 6 bases, leaving 19 bases between the germline ends. Germline V CDR1 and CDR2: LNHDA, SQIVND (reference sequence). The CDR3 bases are TGTGCCAGTAGTAGTGGTGGTGGAGGGAGGATCGAGCAGTACTTC. As protein: CASSSGGGGRIEQYF. Full variable domain (rest looked up from reference TRBV19 and TRBJ2-7): DGGITQSPKYLFRKEGQNVTLSCEQNLNHDAMYWYRQDPGQGLRLIYYSQIVNDFQKGDIAEGYSVSREKKESFPLTVTSAQKNPTAFYLCASSSGGGGRIEQYFGPGTRLTVT.

The rearrangement links TRBV18 to TRBJ2-7, with 7 positions matching TRBD1. The trim removed 3 bases at V and 3 bases at J, leaving 5 bases unmatched. Germline CDR1 reads KGHSH; CDR2 reads LQKENI. This CDR3 contains 14 residues. CDR3 amino acids: CASSPPDRYYEQYF. In DNA form, the CDR3 reads TGTGCCAGCTCACCCCCGGACAGGTACTACGAGCAGTACTTC.

The chain carries TRBV18 and TRBJ2-3; D is uncertain. This CDR3 has 15 amino acids. Germline loops: CDR1 KGHSH, CDR2 LQKENI. V was trimmed by 3 bases and J by 0 bases, leaving 10 bases between them. The CDR3 DNA follows: TGTGCCAGCTCACCGAGAGCAAGGAGCACAGATACGCAGTATTTT. Its translation: CASSPRARSTDTQYF.

The chain carries TRBV20-1 and TRBJ2-5; D call uncertain. The germline gives CDR1 DFQATT, CDR2 SNEGSKA (reference sequence). CDR3 length: 10 residues. Trimming stripped 4 bases from V and 3 bases from J, with 3 bases between. CDR3 region: CSAIEETQYF. For the CDR3, the DNA is TGCAGTGCTATAGAAGAGACCCAGTACTTC.

The gene calls are TRBV4-3 and TRBJ1-5; D gene unclear. CDR3 length equals 13 residues. The V end lost 0 bases, the J end lost 7 bases, and 7 bases lay between the germline ends. Germline V gene sequence: CDR1 LGHNA, CDR2 YSLEER. CDR3 region: CASSQDPRQPQHF. CDR3 DNA sequence: TGCGCCAGCAGCCAAGATCCGCGGCAGCCCCAGCATTTT.

This clone turned up a few times. The chain links TRBV19 to TRBJ1-1, with 8 bases lining up with TRBD1. V lost 6 bases, J lost 4 bases, and 7 bases stayed unmatched. From germline, CDR1 is LNHDA and CDR2 SQIVND (reference sequence). The CDR3 totals 14 residues. The CDR3 is CASRTKDRVTEAFF. CDR3 coding DNA: TGTGCCAGTAGAACTAAGGACAGGGTCACTGAAGCTTTCTTT.